These 7 T cell receptor beta chains originate from one sample sequenced in a study of radiation and T cells in renal cell carcinoma. Time point in this sample: blood 2 weeks post-SBRT. Indicated treatment: 15 Gy SBRT to primary tumor, nephrectomy 4 weeks later. Assay: immunoSEQ multiplex PCR; the TCRdb copy retains only in-frame clones and omits some. The sample has just under 80,000 clones, 65% to 90% seen once; the top ten hold approximately 22%. Sample: blood, taken from a patient whose treatment included radiotherapy and nephrectomy. The receptors shown here come from a woman in her forties or fifties with renal cell carcinoma.

The V call is TRBV9, the J call TRBJ1-3; 7 bases align to TRBD1. Trimming took 0 bases from V and 4 from J; bases not matched to a gene: 7. This CDR3 spans 16 amino acids. CDR1 and CDR2 from the germline V gene are SGDLS and YYNGEE. CDR3 bases: TGTGCCAGCAGCGTAGATCAAGGGGGCACAGGAAACACCATATATTTT. Translation gives CASSVDQGGTGNTIYF.

The chain is built from TRBV5-1 and TRBJ1-1; D is unclear. The germline gives CDR1 SGHRS, CDR2 YFSETQ. V was pared by 3 bases and J by 9 bases, with 18 bases between. The CDR3 runs to 14 residues. In nucleotides, the CDR3 is TGCGCCAGCAGCTCCGAGATTGGTACTTCACAAGCTTTCTTT. This translates into CASSSEIGTSQAFF.

J is TRBJ2-1 and V is TRBV9; D gene ambiguous. The CDR3 is made up of 11 amino acids. With 4 bases removed from V and 9 bases from J, the gap between germline ends came to 8 bases. CDR1 SGDLS and CDR2 YYNGEE come from the germline V gene. CDR3 protein: CASSPGSEQFF. The DNA of the CDR3 is TGTGCCAGCAGCCCCGGTAGTGAGCAGTTCTTC.

This chain uses TRBV6-5 with TRBJ1-5, with a possible D match to TRBD1 (6 bases). CDR3 length: 14 residues. The V and J ends lost 6 bases and 6 bases respectively, with 15 bases between them. Germline CDR1 reads MNHEY; CDR2 reads SVGAGI. The CDR3 spells CASRPYREGQPQHF. The CDR3 DNA is TGTGCCAGCAGACCCTACAGGGAGGGTCAGCCCCAGCATTTT.

The V call is TRBV5-4, the J call TRBJ1-4; 9 positions match TRBD1. This CDR3 contains 19 residues. V shed 4 bases, J shed 0 bases, and the junction held 13 bases outside the gene matches. Germline lookup yields CDR1 SGHNT and CDR2 YYREEE (reference sequence). CDR3: CASSPGTGLSRATNEKLFF. In DNA, the CDR3 is TGTGCCAGCAGCCCCGGGACAGGGCTTTCTCGTGCAACTAATGAAAAACTGTTTTTT.

The chain combines TRBV5-1 with TRBJ2-3; D not certain. In germline, CDR1 is SGHRS, CDR2 YFSETQ. The CDR3 totals 13 residues. The V end was cut by 0 bases, the J end by 3 bases, with 5 bases between. The CDR3 sequence: CASSLAATDTQYF. Here the CDR3 DNA reads TGCGCCAGCAGCTTGGCGGCTACAGATACGCAGTATTTT.

In this sample, this clone turned up once. The DNA of the CDR3 is TGTGCCAGTAGTACCCTCGCGGGGAACGAGCAGTACTTC. Translation: CASSTLAGNEQYF. The genes are TRBV19 and TRBJ2-7, with D maybe TRBD2 (6 bases). This CDR3 has 13 residues. Germline assignment: CDR1 LNHDA and CDR2 SQIVND (reference sequence). Trimming removed 4 bases at V and 5 bases at J, with 12 bases between.